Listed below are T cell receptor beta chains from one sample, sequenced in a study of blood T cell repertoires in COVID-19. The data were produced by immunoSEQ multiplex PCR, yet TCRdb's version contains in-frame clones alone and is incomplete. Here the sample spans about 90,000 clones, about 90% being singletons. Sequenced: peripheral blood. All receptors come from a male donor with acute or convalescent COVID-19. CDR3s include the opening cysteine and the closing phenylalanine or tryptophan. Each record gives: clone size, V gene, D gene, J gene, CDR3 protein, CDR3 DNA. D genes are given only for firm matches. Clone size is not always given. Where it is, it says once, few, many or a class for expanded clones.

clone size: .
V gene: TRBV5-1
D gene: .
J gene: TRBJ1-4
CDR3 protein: CASSFQATNEKLFF
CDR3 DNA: TGCGCCAGCAGCTTTCAGGCAACTAATGAAAAACTGTTTTTT

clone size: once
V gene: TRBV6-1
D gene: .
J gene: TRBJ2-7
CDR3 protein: CASSERGHRVGEQYF
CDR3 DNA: TGTGCCAGCAGTGAACGTGGCCACAGAGTTGGGGAGCAGTACTTC

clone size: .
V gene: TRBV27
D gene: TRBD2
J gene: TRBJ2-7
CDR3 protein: CASSGGAGEQYF
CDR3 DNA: TGTGCCAGCAGCGGGGGGGCTGGCGAGCAGTACTTC

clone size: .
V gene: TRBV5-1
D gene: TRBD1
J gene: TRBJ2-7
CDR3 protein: CASSLGGTGSYEQYF
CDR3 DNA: TGCGCCAGCAGCTTGGGTGGGACAGGATCCTACGAGCAGTACTTC

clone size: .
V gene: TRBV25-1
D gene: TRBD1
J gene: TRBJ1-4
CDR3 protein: CASRTGVYEKLFF
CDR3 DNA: TGTGCCAGCAGGACAGGGGTTTATGAAAAACTGTTTTTT

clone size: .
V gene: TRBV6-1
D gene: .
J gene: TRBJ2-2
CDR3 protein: CASSAQDSQGGNTGELFF
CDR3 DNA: TGTGCCAGCAGTGCCCAGGACTCCCAAGGGGGTAACACCGGGGAGCTGTTTTTT

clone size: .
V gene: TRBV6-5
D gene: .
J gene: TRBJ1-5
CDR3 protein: CASSLERGRNQPQHF
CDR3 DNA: TGTGCCAGCAGTTTAGAGAGAGGGCGTAATCAGCCCCAGCATTTT

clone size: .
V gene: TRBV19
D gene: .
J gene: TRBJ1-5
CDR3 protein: CASSIRPGSNQPQHF
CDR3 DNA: TGTGCCAGTAGTATAAGGCCAGGGAGCAATCAGCCCCAGCATTTT

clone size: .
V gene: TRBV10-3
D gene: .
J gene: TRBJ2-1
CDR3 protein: CAIGGAFNEQFF
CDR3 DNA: TGTGCCATCGGTGGGGCATTCAATGAGCAGTTCTTC

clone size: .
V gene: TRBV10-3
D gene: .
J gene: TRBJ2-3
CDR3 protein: CAISPVGATQSTDTQYF
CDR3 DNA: TGTGCCATCAGCCCCGTGGGAGCGACCCAGAGCACAGATACGCAGTATTTT

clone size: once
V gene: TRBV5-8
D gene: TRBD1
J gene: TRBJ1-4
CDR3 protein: CASSGGQGTNEKLFF
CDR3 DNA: TGTGCCAGCAGCGGGGGACAGGGCACTAATGAAAAACTGTTTTTT

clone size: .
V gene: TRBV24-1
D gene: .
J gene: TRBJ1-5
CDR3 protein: CATSDTNRDQPQHF
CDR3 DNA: TGTGCCACCAGTGATACTAACAGGGATCAGCCCCAGCATTTT

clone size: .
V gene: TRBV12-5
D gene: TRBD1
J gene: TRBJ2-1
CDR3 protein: CASGRGQSYNEQFF
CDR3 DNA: TGTGCTAGTGGTCGGGGACAGAGCTACAATGAGCAGTTCTTC

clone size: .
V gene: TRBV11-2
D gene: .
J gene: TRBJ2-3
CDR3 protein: CASSLGRDTDTQYF
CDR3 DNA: TGTGCCAGCAGCTTAGGCAGGGACACAGATACGCAGTATTTT

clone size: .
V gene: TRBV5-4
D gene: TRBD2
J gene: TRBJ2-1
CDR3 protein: CASSLPGLAGNNEQFF
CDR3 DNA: TGTGCCAGCAGCTTGCCGGGACTAGCGGGGAACAATGAGCAGTTCTTC

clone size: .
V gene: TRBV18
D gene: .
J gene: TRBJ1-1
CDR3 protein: CASFPLDPRAFF
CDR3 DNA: TGTGCCAGCTTCCCATTAGACCCTAGGGCTTTCTTT

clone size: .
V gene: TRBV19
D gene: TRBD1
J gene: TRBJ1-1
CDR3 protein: CASSIRQGNTEAFF
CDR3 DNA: TGTGCCAGTAGTATCAGACAGGGGAACACTGAAGCTTTCTTT

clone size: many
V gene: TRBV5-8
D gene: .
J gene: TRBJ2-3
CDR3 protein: CASSAHRGTDTQYF
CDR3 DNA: TGTGCCAGCAGCGCTCACAGGGGCACAGATACGCAGTATTTT

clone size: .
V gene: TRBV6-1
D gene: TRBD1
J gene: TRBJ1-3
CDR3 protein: CASSEVRGFNSGNTIYF
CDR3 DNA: TGTGCCAGCAGTGAGGTCAGGGGGTTTAACTCTGGAAACACCATATATTTT

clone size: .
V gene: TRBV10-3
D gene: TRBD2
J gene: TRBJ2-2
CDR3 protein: CAISESGSGGSYTGELFF
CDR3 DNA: TGTGCCATCAGTGAGTCAGGTAGCGGGGGGTCCTACACCGGGGAGCTGTTTTTT

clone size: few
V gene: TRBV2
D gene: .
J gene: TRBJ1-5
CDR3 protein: CASSFQGNQPQHF
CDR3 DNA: TGTGCCAGCAGTTTTCAGGGAAATCAGCCCCAGCATTTT

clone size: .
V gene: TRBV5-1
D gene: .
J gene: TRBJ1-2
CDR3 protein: CASSLGQGLSGYTF
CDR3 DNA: TGCGCCAGCAGCTTGGGGCAGGGACTCTCTGGCTACACCTTC

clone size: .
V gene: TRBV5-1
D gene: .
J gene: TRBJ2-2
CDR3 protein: CASSWGRRQLTTGELFF
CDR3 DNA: TGCGCCAGCAGCTGGGGCAGGCGTCAGCTAACCACCGGGGAGCTGTTTTTT

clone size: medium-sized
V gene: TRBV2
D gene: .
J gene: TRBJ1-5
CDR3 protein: CASRVGRVNNQPQHF
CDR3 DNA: TGTGCCAGCAGAGTTGGCAGGGTCAACAATCAGCCCCAGCATTTT

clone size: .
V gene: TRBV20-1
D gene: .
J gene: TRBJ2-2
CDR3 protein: CSASWTPNTGELFF
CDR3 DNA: TGCAGTGCTAGTTGGACACCGAACACCGGGGAGCTGTTTTTT

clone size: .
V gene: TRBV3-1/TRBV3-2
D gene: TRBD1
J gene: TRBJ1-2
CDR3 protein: CASSLGQGTPGYTF
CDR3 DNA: TGTGCCAGCAGCCTCGGACAGGGCACCCCTGGCTACACCTTC

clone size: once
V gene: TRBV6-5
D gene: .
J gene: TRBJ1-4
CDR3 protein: CASSPFDEKLFF
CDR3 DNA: TGTGCCAGCAGTCCTTTTGATGAAAAACTGTTTTTT

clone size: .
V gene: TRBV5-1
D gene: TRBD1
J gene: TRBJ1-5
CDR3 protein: CASSLVARQGENQPQHF
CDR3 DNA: TGCGCCAGCAGCTTGGTGGCACGACAGGGAGAGAATCAGCCCCAGCATTTT

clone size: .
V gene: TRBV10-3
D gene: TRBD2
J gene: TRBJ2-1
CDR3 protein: CAISGRGVDSYNEQFF
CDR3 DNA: TGTGCCATCAGTGGGCGGGGGGTCGACTCCTACAATGAGCAGTTCTTC

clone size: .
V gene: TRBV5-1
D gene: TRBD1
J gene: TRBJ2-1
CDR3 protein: CASSPRDSSYNEQFF
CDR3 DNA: TGCGCCAGCAGCCCCCGGGACAGCTCCTACAATGAGCAGTTCTTC

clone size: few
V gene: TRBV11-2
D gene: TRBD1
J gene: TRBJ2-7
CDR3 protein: CASSSYRGQAYEQYF
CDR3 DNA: TGTGCCAGCAGCTCCTACAGGGGGCAAGCCTACGAGCAGTACTTC

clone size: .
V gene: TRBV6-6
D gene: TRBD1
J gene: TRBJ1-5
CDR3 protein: CASSYGLGQGDQPQHF
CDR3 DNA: TGTGCCAGCAGTTACGGGTTAGGACAGGGGGATCAGCCCCAGCATTTT

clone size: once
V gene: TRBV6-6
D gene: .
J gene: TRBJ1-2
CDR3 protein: CASSYGDIYSMGYTF
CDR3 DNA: TGTGCCAGCAGTTACGGGGACATATACTCTATGGGCTACACCTTC

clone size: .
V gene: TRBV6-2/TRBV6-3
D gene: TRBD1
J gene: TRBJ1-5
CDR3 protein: CASSAWLGQGAIQPQHF
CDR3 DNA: TGTGCCAGCAGCGCCTGGTTGGGACAGGGGGCGATACAGCCCCAGCATTTT

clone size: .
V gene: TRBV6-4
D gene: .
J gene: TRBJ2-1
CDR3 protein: CASSYELANEQFF
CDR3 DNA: TGTGCCAGCAGTTACGAGCTTGCTAATGAGCAGTTCTTC

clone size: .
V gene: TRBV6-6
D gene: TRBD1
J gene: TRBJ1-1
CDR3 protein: CASSRPGTGSMNTEAFF
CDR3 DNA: TGTGCCAGCAGTCGACCCGGGACAGGGTCAATGAACACTGAAGCTTTCTTT

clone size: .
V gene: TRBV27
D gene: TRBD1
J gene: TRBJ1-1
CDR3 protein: CASSLTGGYTEAFF
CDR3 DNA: TGTGCCAGCAGTTTGACAGGGGGTTACACTGAAGCTTTCTTT

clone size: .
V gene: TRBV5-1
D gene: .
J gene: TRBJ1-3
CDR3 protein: CASSLEQGGLSGNTIYF
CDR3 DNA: TGCGCCAGCAGCTTGGAACAGGGTGGGCTCTCTGGAAACACCATATATTTT

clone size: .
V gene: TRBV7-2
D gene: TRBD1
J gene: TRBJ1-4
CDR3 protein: CASSPPGTGAEKLFF
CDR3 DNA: TGTGCCAGCAGCCCGCCCGGGACAGGGGCTGAAAAACTGTTTTTT

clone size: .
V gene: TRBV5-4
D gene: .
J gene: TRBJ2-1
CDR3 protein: CASSPAAGISYNEQFF
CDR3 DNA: TGTGCCAGCAGCCCGGCCGCAGGGATCTCCTACAATGAGCAGTTCTTC

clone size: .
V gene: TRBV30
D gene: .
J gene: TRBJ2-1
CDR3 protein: CAWNTGNEQFF
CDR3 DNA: TGTGCCTGGAATACAGGCAATGAGCAGTTCTTC

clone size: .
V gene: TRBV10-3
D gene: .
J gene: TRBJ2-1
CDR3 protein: CAIAPSRTYNEQFF
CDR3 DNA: TGTGCCATCGCCCCTAGCCGGACCTACAATGAGCAGTTCTTC

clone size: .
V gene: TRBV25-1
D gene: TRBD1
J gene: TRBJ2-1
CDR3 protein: CASSEGQVNNEQFF
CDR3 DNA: TGTGCCAGCAGTGAGGGACAGGTGAACAATGAGCAGTTCTTC

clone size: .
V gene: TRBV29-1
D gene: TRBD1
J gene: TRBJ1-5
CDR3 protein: CSVSGQGNQPQHF
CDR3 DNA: TGCAGCGTTTCGGGACAGGGGAATCAGCCCCAGCATTTT

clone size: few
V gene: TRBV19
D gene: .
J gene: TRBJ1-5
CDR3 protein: CASSMWEGVNQPQHF
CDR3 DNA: TGTGCCAGTAGTATGTGGGAGGGTGTTAATCAGCCCCAGCATTTT

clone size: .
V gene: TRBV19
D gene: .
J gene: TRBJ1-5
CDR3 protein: CASSPTETGGEWPQHF
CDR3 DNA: TGTGCCAGTAGTCCAACTGAGACAGGTGGGGAATGGCCCCAGCATTTT

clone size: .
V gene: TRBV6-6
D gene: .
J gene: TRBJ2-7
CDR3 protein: CASSYSELYEQYF
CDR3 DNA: TGTGCCAGCAGTTACTCAGAACTCTACGAGCAGTACTTC

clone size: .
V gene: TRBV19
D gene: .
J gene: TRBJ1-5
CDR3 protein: CASSLPGVGQPQHF
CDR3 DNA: TGTGCCAGTAGTTTACCAGGGGTTGGCCAGCCCCAGCATTTT

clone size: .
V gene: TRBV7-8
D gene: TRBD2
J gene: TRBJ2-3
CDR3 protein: CASSPGRGADTQYF
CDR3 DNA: TGTGCCAGCAGCCCTGGGCGGGGGGCAGATACGCAGTATTTT

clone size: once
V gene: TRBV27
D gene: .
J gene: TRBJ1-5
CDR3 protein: CASSLSSEQPQHF
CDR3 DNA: TGTGCCAGCAGTTTATCGTCTGAGCAGCCCCAGCATTTT

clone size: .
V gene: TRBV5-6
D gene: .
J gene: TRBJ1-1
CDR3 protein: CASSPFGGNTEAFF
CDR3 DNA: TGTGCCAGCAGCCCCTTCGGGGGGAACACTGAAGCTTTCTTT

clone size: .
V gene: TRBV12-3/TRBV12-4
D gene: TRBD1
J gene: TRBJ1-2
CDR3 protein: CASRTGGDYGYTF
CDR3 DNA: TGTGCCAGCAGGACAGGGGGGGACTATGGCTACACCTTC

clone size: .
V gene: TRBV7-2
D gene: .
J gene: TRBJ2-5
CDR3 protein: CASSFLGIHQETQYF
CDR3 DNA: TGTGCCAGCAGCTTCCTAGGTATCCACCAAGAGACCCAGTACTTC

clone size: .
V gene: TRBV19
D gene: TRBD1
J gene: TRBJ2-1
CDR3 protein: CASSIGQGALAGQFF
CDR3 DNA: TGTGCCAGTAGTATTGGGCAGGGGGCCCTTGCGGGGCAGTTCTTC

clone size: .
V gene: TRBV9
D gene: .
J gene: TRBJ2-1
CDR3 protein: CASPETGLSVEQFF
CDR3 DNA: TGTGCCAGTCCGGAAACAGGGTTGTCGGTAGAGCAGTTCTTC

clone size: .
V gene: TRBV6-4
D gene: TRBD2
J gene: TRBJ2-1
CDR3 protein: CASSRTSGGAMDEQFF
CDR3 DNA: TGTGCCAGCAGTAGGACTAGCGGGGGGGCCATGGATGAGCAGTTCTTC

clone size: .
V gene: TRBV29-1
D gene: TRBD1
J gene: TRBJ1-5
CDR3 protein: CSVGTGRNQPQHF
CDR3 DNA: TGCAGCGTTGGGACAGGGAGGAATCAGCCCCAGCATTTT